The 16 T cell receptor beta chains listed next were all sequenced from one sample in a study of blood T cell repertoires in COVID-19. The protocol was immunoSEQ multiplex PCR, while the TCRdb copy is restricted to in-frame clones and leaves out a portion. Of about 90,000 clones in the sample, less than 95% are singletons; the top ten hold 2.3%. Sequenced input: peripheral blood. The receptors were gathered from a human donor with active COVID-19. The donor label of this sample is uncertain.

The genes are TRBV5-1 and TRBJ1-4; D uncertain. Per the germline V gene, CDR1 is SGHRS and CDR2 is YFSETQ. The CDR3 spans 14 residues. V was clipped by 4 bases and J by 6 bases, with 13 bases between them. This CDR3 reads CASSPDAGDEKLFF. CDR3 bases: TGCGCCAGCAGCCCGGACGCCGGGGATGAAAAACTGTTTTTT.

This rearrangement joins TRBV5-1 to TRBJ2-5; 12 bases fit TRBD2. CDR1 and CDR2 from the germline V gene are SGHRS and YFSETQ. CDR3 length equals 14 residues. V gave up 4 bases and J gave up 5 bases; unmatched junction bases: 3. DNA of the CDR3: TGCGCCAGCAGCCCCGGGACTAGCGGGGAGACCCAGTACTTC. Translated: CASSPGTSGETQYF.

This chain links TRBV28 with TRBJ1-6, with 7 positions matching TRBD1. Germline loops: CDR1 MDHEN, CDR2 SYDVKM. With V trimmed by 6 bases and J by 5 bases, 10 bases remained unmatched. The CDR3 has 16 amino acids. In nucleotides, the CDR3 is TGTGCCAGCAGCGCGACACAGGGGATCCATAATTCACCCCTCCACTTT. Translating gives CASSATQGIHNSPLHF.

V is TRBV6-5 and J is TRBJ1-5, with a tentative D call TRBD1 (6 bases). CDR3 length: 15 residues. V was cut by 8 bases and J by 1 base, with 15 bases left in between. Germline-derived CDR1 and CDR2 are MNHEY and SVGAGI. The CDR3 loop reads CASGEGVGSNQPQHF. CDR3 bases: TGTGCCAGCGGGGAGGGGGTAGGGAGCAATCAGCCCCAGCATTTT.

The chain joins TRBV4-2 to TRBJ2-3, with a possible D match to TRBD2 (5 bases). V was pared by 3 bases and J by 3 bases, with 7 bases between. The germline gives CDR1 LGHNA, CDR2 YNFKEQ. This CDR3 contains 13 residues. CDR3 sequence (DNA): TGTGCCAGCAGCCACCGGGGAACAGATACGCAGTATTTT. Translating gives CASSHRGTDTQYF.

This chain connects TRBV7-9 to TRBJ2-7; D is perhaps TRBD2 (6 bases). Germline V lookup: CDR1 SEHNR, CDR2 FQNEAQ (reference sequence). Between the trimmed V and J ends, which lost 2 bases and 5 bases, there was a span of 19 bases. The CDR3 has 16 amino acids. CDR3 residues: CASSLNGGDDGHEQYF. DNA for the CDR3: TGTGCCAGCAGCTTAAACGGGGGAGACGATGGCCACGAGCAGTACTTC.

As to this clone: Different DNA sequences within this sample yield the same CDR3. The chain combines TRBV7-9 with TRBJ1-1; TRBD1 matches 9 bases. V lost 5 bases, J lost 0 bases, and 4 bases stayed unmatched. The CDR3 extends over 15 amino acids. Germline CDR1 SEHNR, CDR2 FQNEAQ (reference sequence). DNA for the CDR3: TGTGCCAGCAGCCCGAGGGACAGGGTGAACACTGAAGCTTTCTTT. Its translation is CASSPRDRVNTEAFF.

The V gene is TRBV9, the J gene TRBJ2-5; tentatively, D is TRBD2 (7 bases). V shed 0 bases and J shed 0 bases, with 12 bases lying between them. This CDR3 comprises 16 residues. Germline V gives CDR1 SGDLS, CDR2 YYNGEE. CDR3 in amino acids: CASSVGGGGYQETQYF. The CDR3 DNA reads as TGTGCCAGCAGCGTAGGTGGCGGGGGCTACCAAGAGACCCAGTACTTC.

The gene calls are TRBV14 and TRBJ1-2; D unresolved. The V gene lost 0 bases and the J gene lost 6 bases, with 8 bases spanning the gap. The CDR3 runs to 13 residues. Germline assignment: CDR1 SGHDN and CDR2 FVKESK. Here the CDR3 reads CASSQELGDGYTF. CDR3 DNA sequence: TGTGCCAGCAGCCAAGAGCTCGGGGATGGCTACACCTTC. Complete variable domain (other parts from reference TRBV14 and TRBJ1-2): EAGVTQFPSHSVIEKGQTVTLRCDPISGHDNLYWYRRVMGKEIKFLLHFVKESKQDESGMPNNRFLAERTGGTYSTLKVQPAELEDSGVYFCASSQELGDGYTFGSGTRLTVV.

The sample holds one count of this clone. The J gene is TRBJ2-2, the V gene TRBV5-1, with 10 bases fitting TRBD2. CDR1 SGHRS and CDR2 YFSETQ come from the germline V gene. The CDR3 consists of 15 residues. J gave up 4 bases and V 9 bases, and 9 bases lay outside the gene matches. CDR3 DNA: TGCGCCACCCGAGCGGGGGGGCTTGGCACCGGGGAGCTGTTTTTT. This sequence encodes CATRAGGLGTGELFF.

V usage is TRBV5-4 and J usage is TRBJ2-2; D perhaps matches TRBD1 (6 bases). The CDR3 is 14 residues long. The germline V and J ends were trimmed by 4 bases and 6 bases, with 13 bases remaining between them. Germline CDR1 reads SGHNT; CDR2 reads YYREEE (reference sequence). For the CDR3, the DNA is TGTGCCAGCAGCCGCGACAGGAGATCCGGGGAGCTGTTTTTT. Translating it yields CASSRDRRSGELFF.

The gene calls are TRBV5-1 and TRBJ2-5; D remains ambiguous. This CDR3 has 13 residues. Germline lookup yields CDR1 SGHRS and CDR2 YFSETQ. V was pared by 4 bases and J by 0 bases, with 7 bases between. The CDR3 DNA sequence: TGCGCCAGCAGCCCCCTGTACCAAGAGACCCAGTACTTC. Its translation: CASSPLYQETQYF.

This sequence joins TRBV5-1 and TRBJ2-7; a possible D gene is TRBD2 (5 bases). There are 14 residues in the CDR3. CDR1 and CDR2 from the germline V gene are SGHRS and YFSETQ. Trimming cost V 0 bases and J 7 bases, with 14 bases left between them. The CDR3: CASSLGPESGEQYF. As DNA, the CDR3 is TGCGCCAGCAGCTTGGGTCCGGAATCGGGAGAGCAGTACTTC.

The CDR3 bases are TGTGCCAGCAGCTGGGGGGGTTACACAGATACGCAGTATTTT. This codes for CASSWGGYTDTQYF. This rearrangement joins TRBV5-6 to TRBJ2-3; 7 bases map to TRBD2. Germline lookup yields CDR1 SGHDT and CDR2 YYEEEE. CDR3 length: 14 amino acids. Trimming removed 3 bases from V and 2 bases from J; junction bases left unmatched: 3. Complete variable domain (other parts from reference TRBV5-6 and TRBJ2-3): DAGVTQSPTHLIKTRGQQVTLRCSPKSGHDTVSWYQQALGQGPQFIFQYYEEEERQRGNFPDRFSGHQFPNYSSELNVNALLLGDSALYLCASSWGGYTDTQYFGPGTRLTVL.

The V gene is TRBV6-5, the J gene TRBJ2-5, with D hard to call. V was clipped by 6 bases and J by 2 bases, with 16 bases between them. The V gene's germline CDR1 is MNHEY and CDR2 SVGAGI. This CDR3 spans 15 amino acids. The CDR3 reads CASSPSLAAQETQYF. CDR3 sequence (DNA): TGTGCCAGCAGCCCCTCCCTGGCTGCTCAAGAGACCCAGTACTTC.

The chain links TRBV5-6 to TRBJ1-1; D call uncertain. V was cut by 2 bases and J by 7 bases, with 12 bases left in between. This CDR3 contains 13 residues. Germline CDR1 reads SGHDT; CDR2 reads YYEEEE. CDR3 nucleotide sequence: TGTGCCAGCAGCTTCCAGGAAACCAATGAAGCTTTCTTT. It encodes CASSFQETNEAFF.